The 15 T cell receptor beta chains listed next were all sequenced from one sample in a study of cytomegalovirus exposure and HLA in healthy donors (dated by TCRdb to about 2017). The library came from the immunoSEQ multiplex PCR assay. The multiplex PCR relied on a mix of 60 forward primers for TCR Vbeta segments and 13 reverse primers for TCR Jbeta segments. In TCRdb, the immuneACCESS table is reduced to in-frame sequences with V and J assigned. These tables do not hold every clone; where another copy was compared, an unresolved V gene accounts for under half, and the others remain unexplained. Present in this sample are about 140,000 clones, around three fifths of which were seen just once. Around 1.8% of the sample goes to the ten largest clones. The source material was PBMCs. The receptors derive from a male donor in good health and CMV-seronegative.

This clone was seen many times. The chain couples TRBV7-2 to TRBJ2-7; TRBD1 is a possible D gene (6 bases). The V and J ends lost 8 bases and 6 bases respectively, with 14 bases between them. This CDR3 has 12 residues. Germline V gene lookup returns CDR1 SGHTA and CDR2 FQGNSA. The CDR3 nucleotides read TGTGCCAGCCAGACTGGGGGCGGCGAGCAGTACTTC. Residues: CASQTGGGEQYF.

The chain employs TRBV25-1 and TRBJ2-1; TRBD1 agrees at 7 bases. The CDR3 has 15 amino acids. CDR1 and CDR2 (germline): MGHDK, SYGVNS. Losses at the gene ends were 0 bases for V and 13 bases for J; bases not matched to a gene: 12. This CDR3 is CASSEYELGGEKQFF. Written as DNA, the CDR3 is TGTGCCAGCAGTGAATATGAACTAGGGGGCGAGAAACAGTTCTTC.

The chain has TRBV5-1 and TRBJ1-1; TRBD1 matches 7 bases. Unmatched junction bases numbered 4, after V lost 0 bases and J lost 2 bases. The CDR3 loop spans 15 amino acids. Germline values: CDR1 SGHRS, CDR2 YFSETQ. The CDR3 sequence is CASSLAGTENTEAFF. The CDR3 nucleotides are TGCGCCAGCAGCTTGGCCGGGACAGAAAACACTGAAGCTTTCTTT.

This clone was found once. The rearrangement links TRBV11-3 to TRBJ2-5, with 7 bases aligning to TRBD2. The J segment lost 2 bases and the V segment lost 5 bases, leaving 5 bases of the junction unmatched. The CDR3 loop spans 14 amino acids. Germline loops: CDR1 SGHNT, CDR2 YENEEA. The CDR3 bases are TGTGCCAGCAGCGAGACAGCGGGACAAGAGACCCAGTACTTC. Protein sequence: CASSETAGQETQYF.

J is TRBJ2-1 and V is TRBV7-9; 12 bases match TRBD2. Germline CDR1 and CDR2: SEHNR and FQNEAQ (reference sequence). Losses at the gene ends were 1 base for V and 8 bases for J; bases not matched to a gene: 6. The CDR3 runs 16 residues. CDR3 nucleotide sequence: TGTGCCAGCAGCTTAGGGGCTAGCGGGGGGGATGATGAGCAGTTCTTC. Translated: CASSLGASGGDDEQFF.

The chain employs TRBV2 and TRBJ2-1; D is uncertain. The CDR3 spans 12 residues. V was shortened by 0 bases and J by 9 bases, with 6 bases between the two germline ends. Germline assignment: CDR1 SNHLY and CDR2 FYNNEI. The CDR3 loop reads CASSEAHVEQFF. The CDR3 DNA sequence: TGTGCCAGCAGTGAAGCACATGTTGAGCAGTTCTTC.

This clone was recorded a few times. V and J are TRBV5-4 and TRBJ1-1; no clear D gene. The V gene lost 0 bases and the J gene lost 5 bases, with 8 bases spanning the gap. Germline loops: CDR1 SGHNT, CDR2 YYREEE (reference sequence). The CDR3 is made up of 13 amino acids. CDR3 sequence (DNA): TGTGCCAGCAGCTTGGCACCGGAGACTGAAGCTTTCTTT. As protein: CASSLAPETEAFF.

CDR3 in DNA: TGCGCCAGCACGATGGGGAGGGTGAACACTGAAGCTTTCTTT. It specifies CASTMGRVNTEAFF. The J gene is TRBJ1-1, the V gene TRBV5-1; no reliable D call. V dropped 6 bases and J dropped 0 bases, with 12 bases sitting between them. Germline CDR1 SGHRS, CDR2 YFSETQ. The CDR3 is 14 residues long.

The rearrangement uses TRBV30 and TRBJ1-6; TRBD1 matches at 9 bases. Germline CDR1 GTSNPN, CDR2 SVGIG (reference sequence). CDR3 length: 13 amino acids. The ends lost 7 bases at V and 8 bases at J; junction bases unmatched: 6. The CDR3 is CALHRDRDSPLHF. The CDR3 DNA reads TGTGCCTTGCACCGGGACAGGGATTCACCCCTCCACTTT. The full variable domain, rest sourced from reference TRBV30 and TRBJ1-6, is SQTIHQWPATLVQPVGSPLSLECTVEGTSNPNLYWYRQAAGRGLQLLFYSVGIGQISSEVPQNLSASRPQDRQFILSSKKLLLSDSGFYLCALHRDRDSPLHFGNGTRLTVT.

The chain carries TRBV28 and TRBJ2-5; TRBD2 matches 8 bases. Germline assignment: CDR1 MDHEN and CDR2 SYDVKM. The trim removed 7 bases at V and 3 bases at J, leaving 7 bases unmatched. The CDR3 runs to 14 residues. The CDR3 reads CASTLGLGEETQYF. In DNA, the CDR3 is TGTGCCAGCACCCTGGGACTAGGTGAAGAGACCCAGTACTTC.

CDR3 DNA sequence: TGTGCCAGCAGCACCAGGGGCTTCTCTGGAAACACCATATATTTT. Translating it yields CASSTRGFSGNTIYF. V is TRBV13 and J is TRBJ1-3; TRBD1 is a possible D gene (6 bases). Trimming left V 5 bases short and J 0 bases short, with 11 bases between. The CDR3 runs 15 residues. CDR1 and CDR2 from the germline V gene are PRHDT and FYEKMQ (reference sequence).

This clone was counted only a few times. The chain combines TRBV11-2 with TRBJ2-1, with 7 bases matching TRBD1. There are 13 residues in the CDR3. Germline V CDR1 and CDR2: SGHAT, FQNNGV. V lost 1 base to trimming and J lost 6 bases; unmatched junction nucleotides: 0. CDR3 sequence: CASSLGQGNEQFF. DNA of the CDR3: TGTGCCAGCAGCTTAGGACAGGGCAATGAGCAGTTCTTC. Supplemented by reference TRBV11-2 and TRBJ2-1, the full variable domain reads EAGVAQSPRYKIIEKRQSVAFWCNPISGHATLYWYQQILGQGPKLLIQFQNNGVVDDSQLPKDRFSAERLKGVDSTLKIQPAKLEDSAVYLCASSLGQGNEQFFGPGTRLTVL.

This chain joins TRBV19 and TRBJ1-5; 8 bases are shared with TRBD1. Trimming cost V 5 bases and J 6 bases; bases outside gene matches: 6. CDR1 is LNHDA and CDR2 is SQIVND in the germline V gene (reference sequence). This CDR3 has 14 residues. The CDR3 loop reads CASSGQGASQPQHF. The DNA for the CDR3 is TGTGCCAGTAGTGGGCAGGGGGCATCTCAGCCCCAGCATTTT.

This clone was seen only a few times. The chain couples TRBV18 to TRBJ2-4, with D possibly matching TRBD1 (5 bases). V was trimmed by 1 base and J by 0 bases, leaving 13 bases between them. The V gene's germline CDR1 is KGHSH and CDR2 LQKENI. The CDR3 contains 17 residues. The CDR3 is CASSPRTGNQAKNIQYF. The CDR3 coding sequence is TGTGCCAGCTCACCACGCACAGGAAATCAAGCCAAAAACATTCAGTACTTC.

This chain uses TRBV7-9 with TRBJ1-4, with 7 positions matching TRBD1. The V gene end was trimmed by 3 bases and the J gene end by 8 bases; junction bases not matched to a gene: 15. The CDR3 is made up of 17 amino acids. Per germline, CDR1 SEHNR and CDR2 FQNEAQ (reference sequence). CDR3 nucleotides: TGTGCCAGCAGCTTGCTACCGGGACAGCCACAAGGCGAAAAACTGTTTTTT. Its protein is CASSLLPGQPQGEKLFF.